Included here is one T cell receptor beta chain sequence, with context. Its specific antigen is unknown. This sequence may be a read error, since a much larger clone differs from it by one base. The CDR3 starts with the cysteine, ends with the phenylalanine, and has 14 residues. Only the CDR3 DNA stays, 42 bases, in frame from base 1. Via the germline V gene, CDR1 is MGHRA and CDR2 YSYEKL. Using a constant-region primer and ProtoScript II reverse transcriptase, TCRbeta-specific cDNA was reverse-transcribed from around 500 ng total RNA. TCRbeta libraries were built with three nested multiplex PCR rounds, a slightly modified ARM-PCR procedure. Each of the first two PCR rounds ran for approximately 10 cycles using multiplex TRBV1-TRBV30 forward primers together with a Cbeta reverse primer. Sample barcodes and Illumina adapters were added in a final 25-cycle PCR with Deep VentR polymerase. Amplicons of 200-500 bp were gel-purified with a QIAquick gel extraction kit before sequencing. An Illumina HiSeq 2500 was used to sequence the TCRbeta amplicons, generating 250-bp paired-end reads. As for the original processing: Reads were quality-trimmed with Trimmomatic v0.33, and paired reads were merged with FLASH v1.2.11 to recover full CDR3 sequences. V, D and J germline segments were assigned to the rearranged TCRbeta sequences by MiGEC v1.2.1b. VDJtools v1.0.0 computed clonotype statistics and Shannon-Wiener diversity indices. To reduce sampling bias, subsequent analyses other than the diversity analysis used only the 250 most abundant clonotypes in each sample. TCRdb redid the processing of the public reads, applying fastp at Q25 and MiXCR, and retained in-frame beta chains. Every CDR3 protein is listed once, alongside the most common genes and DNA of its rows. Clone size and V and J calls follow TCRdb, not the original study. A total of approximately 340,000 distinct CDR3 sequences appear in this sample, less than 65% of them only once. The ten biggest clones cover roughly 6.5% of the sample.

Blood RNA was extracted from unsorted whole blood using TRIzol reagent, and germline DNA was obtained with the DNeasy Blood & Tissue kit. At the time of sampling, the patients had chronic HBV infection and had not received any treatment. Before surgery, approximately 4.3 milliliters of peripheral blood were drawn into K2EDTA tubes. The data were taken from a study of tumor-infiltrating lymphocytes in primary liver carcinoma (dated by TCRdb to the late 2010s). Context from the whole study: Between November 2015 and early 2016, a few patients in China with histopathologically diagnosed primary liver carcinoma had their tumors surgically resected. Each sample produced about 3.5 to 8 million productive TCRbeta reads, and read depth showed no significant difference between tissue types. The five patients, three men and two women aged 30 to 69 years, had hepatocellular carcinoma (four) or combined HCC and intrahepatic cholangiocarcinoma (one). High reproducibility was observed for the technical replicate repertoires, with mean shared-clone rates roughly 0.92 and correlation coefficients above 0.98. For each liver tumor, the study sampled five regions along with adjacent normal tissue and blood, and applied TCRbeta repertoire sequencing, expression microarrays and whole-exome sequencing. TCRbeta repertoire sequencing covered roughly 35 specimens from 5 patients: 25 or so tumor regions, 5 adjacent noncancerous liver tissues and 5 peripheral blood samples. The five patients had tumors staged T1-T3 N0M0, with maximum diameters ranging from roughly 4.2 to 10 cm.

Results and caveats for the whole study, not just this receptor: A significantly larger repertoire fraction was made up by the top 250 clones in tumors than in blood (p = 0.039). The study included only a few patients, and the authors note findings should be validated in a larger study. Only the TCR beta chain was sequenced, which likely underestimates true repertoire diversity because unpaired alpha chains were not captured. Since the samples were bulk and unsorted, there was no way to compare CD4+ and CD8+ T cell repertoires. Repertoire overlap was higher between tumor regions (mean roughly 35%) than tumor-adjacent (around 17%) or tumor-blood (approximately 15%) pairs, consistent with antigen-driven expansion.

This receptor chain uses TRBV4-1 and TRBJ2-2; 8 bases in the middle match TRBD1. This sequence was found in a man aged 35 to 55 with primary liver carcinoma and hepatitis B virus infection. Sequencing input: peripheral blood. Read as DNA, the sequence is TGCGCCAGCAGCCCCCACAGGGGGGCCGGGCAGCTGTTTTTT. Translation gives CASSPHRGAGQLFF.